This TCR beta chain was documented in a study of T cell responses to AZD1222 COVID-19 vaccine. TCRdb's table, derived via immunoSEQ multiplex PCR, lists solely in-frame clones and lacks some. The table lists about 150,000 clones, 80% to 95% of them singletons. The study's findings and limits: Unmutated variant regions are reportedly targeted by nearly half of spike-specific TCRs. An increase in Spike-specific TCR breadth and depth was observed after two AZD1222 doses. White British donors predominated, females outnumbered males, and clonal diversity was possibly underestimated. All repertoire sampling was performed exclusively after the peak T cell response.

As to this clone: The target antigen is unknown.

This sample comprised peripheral blood, obtained 28 days after the second AZD1222 dose. The clonotype comes from an adult who received the AZD1222 COVID-19 vaccine.

The CDR3 nucleotides read TGTGCCAGCAGCGTGGACAGATCCTACGAGCAGTACTTC. Encoded protein: CASSVDRSYEQYF. The genes are TRBV7-2 and TRBJ2-7; D is perhaps TRBD1 (6 bases). From germline, CDR1 is SGHTA and CDR2 FQGNSA. The CDR3 sequence is 13 residues long. V was clipped by 5 bases and J by 1 base, with 9 bases between them.